The 23 T cell receptor beta chains presented below share a single source sample, sequenced in a study of blood T cell repertoires in COVID-19. Produced via immunoSEQ multiplex PCR; TCRdb's table is partial and in-frame only. Of about 270,000 clones listed, about 89% are singletons. Material for sequencing was peripheral blood. Receptors originate from a woman in her 50s with acute or convalescent COVID-19.

This clone showed up just a few times. The chain links TRBV7-9 to TRBJ2-5, with 7 bases aligning to TRBD2. With 3 bases clipped from V and 0 bases from J, the junction kept 4 bases outside the gene matches. This CDR3 has 15 amino acids. Germline CDR1 reads SEHNR; CDR2 reads FQNEAQ (reference sequence). The CDR3 sequence: CASSFNLADQETQYF. CDR3 coding DNA: TGTGCCAGCAGCTTCAACCTAGCGGACCAAGAGACCCAGTACTTC. The full variable domain, with the rest looked up from reference TRBV7-9 and TRBJ2-5, is DTGVSQNPRHKITKRGQNVTFRCDPISEHNRLYWYRQTLGQGPEFLTYFQNEAQLEKSRLLSDRFSAERPKGSFSTLEIQRTEQGDSAMYLCASSFNLADQETQYFGPGTRLLVL.

Remarks on this clone: One end of the junction is discordant with germline, which a read error may explain. The chain recombines TRBV6-1 with TRBJ1-2; weak D call: TRBD1 (5 bases). The V gene's germline CDR1 is MNHNS and CDR2 SASEGT. CDR3 length equals 15 residues. The CDR3 DNA follows: TGTGCCAGCAGTGATCTCCTAGATGGGGACTACGGCTACACCTTC. As protein: CASSDLLDGDYGYTF.

V is TRBV19 and J is TRBJ2-7; 7 nucleotides match TRBD2. CDR1 and CDR2 (germline): LNHDA, SQIVND (reference sequence). The CDR3 loop spans 17 amino acids. V gave up 4 bases and J gave up 3 bases; unmatched junction bases: 15. CDR3 residues: CASSRRSSGNGGYEQYF. CDR3 DNA sequence: TGTGCCAGTAGTAGGCGATCCAGCGGGAACGGGGGCTACGAGCAGTACTTC.

The rearrangement links TRBV18 to TRBJ2-7, with D tentatively TRBD1 (5 bases). CDR3 length: 13 amino acids. Germline-derived CDR1 and CDR2 are KGHSH and LQKENI. Trimming removed 0 bases at V and 4 bases at J, with 7 bases between. Written as DNA, the CDR3 is TGTGCCAGCTCACCACCGGGGCAGTACGAGCAGTACTTC. This encodes CASSPPGQYEQYF.

The rearrangement links TRBV6-2 or TRBV6-3 to TRBJ2-5; TRBD2 agrees at 7 bases. The germline gives CDR1 MNHEY, CDR2 SVGEGT. CDR3 size: 13 residues. Unmatched junction bases numbered 5, after V lost 5 bases and J lost 5 bases. The CDR3 loop reads CASSTGLVETQYF. CDR3 coding DNA: TGTGCCAGCAGTACCGGACTAGTGGAGACCCAGTACTTC.

The chain has TRBV24-1 and TRBJ2-6; TRBD1 aligns across 8 bases. The CDR3 is 19 residues long. CDR1 KGHDR and CDR2 SFDVKD come from the germline V gene. The V and J ends lost 1 base and 2 bases, in that order; junction bases with no gene match: 9. The CDR3: CATSDFVGQGATGANVLTF. Written as DNA, the CDR3 is TGTGCCACCAGTGATTTTGTTGGCCAGGGGGCTACTGGGGCCAACGTCCTGACTTTC.

This chain connects TRBV6-2 or TRBV6-3 to TRBJ2-1; TRBD1 might be the D (6 bases). The V gene lost 4 bases and the J gene lost 4 bases, with 17 bases spanning the gap. CDR1 MNHEY and CDR2 SVGEGT come from the germline V gene. The CDR3 spans 16 residues. The DNA for the CDR3 is TGTGCCAGCAGTTTACAGGGTGTCCTACCGTACAATGAGCAGTTCTTC. This gives the protein CASSLQGVLPYNEQFF.

This chain joins TRBV5-1 and TRBJ1-1; the match to TRBD1 covers 10 bases. CDR1 SGHRS and CDR2 YFSETQ come from the germline V gene. The CDR3 spans 17 residues. With 4 bases clipped from V and 4 bases from J, the junction kept 13 bases outside the gene matches. The CDR3 loop reads CASSVGQGIKEGTEAFF. CDR3 in DNA: TGCGCCAGCAGCGTGGGACAGGGGATCAAAGAGGGCACTGAAGCTTTCTTT.

V gene TRBV7-2 combines with J gene TRBJ2-3, with no clear D. The CDR3 covers 13 residues. Trimming took off 2 bases at V and 1 base at J, with 4 bases between the two ends. Germline CDR1 SGHTA, CDR2 FQGNSA. CDR3 DNA: TGTGCCAGCAGCTTATCCGGCACAGATACGCAGTATTTT. This encodes CASSLSGTDTQYF. The variable domain in full, with the rest retrieved from reference TRBV7-2 and TRBJ2-3, is GAGVSQSPSNKVTEKGKDVELRCDPISGHTALYWYRQSLGQGLEFLIYFQGNSAPDKSGLPSDRFSAERTGGSVSTLTIQRTQQEDSAVYLCASSLSGTDTQYFGPGTRLTVL.

CDR3 protein: CASSLGTGAYEQYF. CDR3 nucleotide sequence: TGTGCCAGCAGCTTAGGGACAGGGGCTTACGAGCAGTACTTC. This chain connects TRBV7-9 to TRBJ2-7; 9 bases fit TRBD1. The J segment lost 4 bases and the V segment lost 1 base, leaving 2 bases of the junction unmatched. The germline V gene encodes CDR1 SEHNR and CDR2 FQNEAQ (reference sequence). The CDR3 loop spans 14 amino acids.

This clone was observed once. This sequence joins TRBV27 and TRBJ2-3; 11 bases match TRBD1. From germline, CDR1 is MNHEY and CDR2 SMNVEV (reference sequence). The CDR3 covers 14 residues. Trimming removed 9 bases from V and 4 bases from J; junction bases left unmatched: 6. Written as DNA, the CDR3 is TGTGCCAGTACCGGGACAGGGGGGCCAGATACGCAGTATTTT. Residues: CASTGTGGPDTQYF.

This chain uses TRBV18 with TRBJ2-5; 9 bases match TRBD2. This CDR3 comprises 14 residues. The junction had 4 bases not matched to a gene; V was cut back by 4 bases and J by 4 bases. The V gene's germline CDR1 is KGHSH and CDR2 LQKENI. CDR3 region: CASSLAGGPETQYF. The CDR3 nucleotides are TGTGCCAGCTCACTTGCGGGAGGGCCAGAGACCCAGTACTTC.

The chain links TRBV7-2 to TRBJ2-2; D is ambiguous. CDR3 size: 14 residues. The germline CDR1 and CDR2 sequences are SGHTA and FQGNSA. V shed 5 bases and J shed 7 bases, with 14 bases lying between them. CDR3 sequence: CASSRDRSYGELFF. For the CDR3, the DNA is TGTGCCAGCAGCCGCGATCGGAGTTACGGGGAGCTGTTTTTT.

The J gene is TRBJ2-1, the V gene TRBV4-1; 10 nucleotides match TRBD2. The CDR3 runs 19 residues. The V and J ends lost 2 bases and 4 bases, in that order; junction bases with no gene match: 14. Germline loops: CDR1 MGHRA, CDR2 YSYEKL. CDR3 in amino acids: CASSQHQYQREGPYNEQFF. The DNA of the CDR3 is TGCGCCAGCAGCCAACATCAGTACCAGCGGGAGGGCCCTTACAATGAGCAGTTCTTC.

The chain recombines TRBV7-9 with TRBJ2-3; 8 positions match TRBD2. V lost 6 bases to trimming and J lost 1 base; unmatched junction nucleotides: 12. Germline V gene sequence: CDR1 SEHNR, CDR2 FQNEAQ (reference sequence). The CDR3 spans 17 residues. In DNA, the CDR3 is TGTGCCAGCAGTAGCGGGAATAAGAGAATGGGCACAGATACGCAGTATTTT. As protein: CASSSGNKRMGTDTQYF.

This sequence joins TRBV4-1 and TRBJ2-1; D is perhaps TRBD2 (5 bases). V was shortened by 4 bases and J by 3 bases, with 19 bases between the two germline ends. The germline CDR1 and CDR2 sequences are MGHRA and YSYEKL. The CDR3 loop spans 17 amino acids. In DNA, the CDR3 is TGCGCCAGCAGCCTTCTCGGACTTGACCTAAACTACAATGAGCAGTTCTTC. Translated, it gives CASSLLGLDLNYNEQFF.

The chain recombines TRBV7-8 with TRBJ2-7; 7 positions match TRBD2. This CDR3 region has 14 residues. V shed 5 bases and J 2 bases; nucleotides not matched to a gene: 6. Germline CDR1 and CDR2: SGHVS and FQNEAQ. The DNA of the CDR3 is TGTGCCAGCAGCCCCCGGGAGGCTACCTACGAGCAGTACTTC. It yields the protein CASSPREATYEQYF. Complete variable domain (other parts from reference TRBV7-8 and TRBJ2-7): GAGVSQSPRYKVAKRGQDVALRCDPISGHVSLFWYQQALGQGPEFLTYFQNEAQLDKSGLPSDRFFAERPEGSVSTLKIQRTQQEDSAVYLCASSPREATYEQYFGPGTRLTVT.

As for this clone: In the same sample, other DNA sequences code for this CDR3. The CDR3 is CSARRSQPQHF. In DNA, the CDR3 is TGCAGTGCTAGGCGGTCCCAGCCCCAGCATTTT. This chain connects TRBV20-1 to TRBJ1-5; no definite D call. Germline values: CDR1 DFQATT, CDR2 SNEGSKA (reference sequence). This CDR3 spans 11 amino acids. V was clipped by 3 bases and J by 7 bases, with 7 bases between them.

The V gene is TRBV30, the J gene TRBJ1-1; a weak D match, TRBD1 (6 bases). V was pared by 2 bases and J by 7 bases, with 17 bases between. CDR3 length equals 14 residues. Germline V gene data show CDR1 as GTSNPN and CDR2 as SVGIG (reference sequence). The chain's CDR3 is CAWSLYGGAGEAFF. CDR3 nucleotide sequence: TGTGCCTGGAGTCTTTACGGGGGGGCCGGTGAAGCTTTCTTT.

This chain joins TRBV29-1 and TRBJ2-6, with a tentative D call TRBD1 (6 bases). CDR3 length equals 19 residues. Germline V CDR1 and CDR2: SQVTM, ANQGSEA. V dropped 4 bases and J dropped 0 bases, with 22 bases sitting between them. The CDR3 reads CSVVVERQARDSGANVLTF. CDR3 coding DNA: TGCAGCGTTGTGGTGGAAAGACAGGCCCGGGACTCTGGGGCCAACGTCCTGACTTTC.

In this sample, this clone turned up once. The rearrangement uses TRBV5-4 and TRBJ2-1, with 13 bases identical to TRBD2. The CDR3 has 15 residues. Germline CDR1 and CDR2: SGHNT and YYREEE (reference sequence). J was trimmed by 6 bases and V by 3 bases; bases with no gene match: 3. The CDR3 DNA reads as TGTGCCAGCAGCTCCGGACTAGCGGGAGCCAATGAGCAGTTCTTC. Residues: CASSSGLAGANEQFF.

The chain employs TRBV5-1 and TRBJ2-7; 10 nucleotides align to TRBD2. Germline values: CDR1 SGHRS, CDR2 YFSETQ. This CDR3 contains 17 residues. Germline trimming cut 1 base from V and 3 bases from J; bases unmatched to any gene: 10. The CDR3 DNA reads TGCGCCAGCAGCTTGAGCGTTGGGCTAGCGGGAGTCTACGAGCAGTACTTC. This codes for CASSLSVGLAGVYEQYF.

V gene TRBV19 combines with J gene TRBJ1-5; D remains ambiguous. Trimming removed 5 bases at V and 7 bases at J, with 12 bases between. Germline V CDR1 and CDR2: LNHDA, SQIVND (reference sequence). The CDR3 covers 13 residues. For the CDR3, the DNA is TGTGCCAGTAGTGGCCGGCGGGAGCAGCCCCAGCATTTT. Its translation is CASSGRREQPQHF.